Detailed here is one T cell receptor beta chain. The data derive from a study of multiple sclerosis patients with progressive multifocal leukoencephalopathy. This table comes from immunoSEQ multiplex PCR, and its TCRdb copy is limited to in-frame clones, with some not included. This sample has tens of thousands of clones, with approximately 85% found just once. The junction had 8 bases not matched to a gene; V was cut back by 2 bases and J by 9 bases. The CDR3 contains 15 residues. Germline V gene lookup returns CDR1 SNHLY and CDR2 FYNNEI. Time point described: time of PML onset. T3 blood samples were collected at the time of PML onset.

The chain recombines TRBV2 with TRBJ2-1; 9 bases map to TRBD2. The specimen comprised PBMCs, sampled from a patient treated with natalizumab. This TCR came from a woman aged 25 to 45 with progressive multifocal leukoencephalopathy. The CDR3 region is CASSETGGRAPEQFF. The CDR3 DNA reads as TGTGCCAGCAGTGAAACCGGCGGGAGGGCCCCTGAGCAGTTCTTC.